These T cell receptor beta chains were read from a single sample in a study of T cell responses to AZD1222 COVID-19 vaccine. The protocol was immunoSEQ multiplex PCR, while the TCRdb copy is restricted to in-frame clones and leaves out a portion. In the table there are roughly 120,000 clones, more than 85% of which are singletons. The specimen comprised peripheral blood, sampled on day 0 of AZD1222 vaccination. The receptors derive from an adult in good health. CDR3s leave out the opening cysteine and the closing phenylalanine or tryptophan.

TRBJ1-5,TRBV4-1,ASSQETGVSNQPQH
TRBJ2-2,TRBV7-9,ASIERGLAGELF
TRBJ2-7,TRBV2,ASRGDRSWDEQY
TRBJ2-7,TRBV5-1,ASNGAGAEQY
TRBJ2-1,TRBV19,ASSMAGGALLYNEQF
TRBJ1-1,TRBV9,ASSVGDRETTEAF
TRBJ2-5,TRBV6-1,ASSEGWGIQETQY
TRBJ1-4,TRBV5-6,ASSPEGRGPEKLF
TRBJ2-7,TRBV7-9,ASSPHLVLADNPYEQY
TRBJ1-6,TRBV15,ATSSGKGGSPLH
TRBJ1-5,TRBV28,ASSLTQPQH
TRBJ1-6,TRBV5-1,ASSLAQGAGLYNSPLH
TRBJ1-1,TRBV6-5,ASSYSFRGTGEAF